The entry below gives a single TCR beta chain sequence along with its context. These data are taken from a study of blood T cell repertoires in COVID-19. A Seattle source enrolled patients during active infection and followed them longitudinally. Study processing details: Reference gene primer amplification gave estimated nucleated cell counts. Profiling relied on immunoSEQ multiplex PCR, and the TCRdb table lists in-frame clones only, not all of them. Clone size and the V and J calls come from that table; the DNA yielded D and trimming. Of some 70,000 clones listed, roughly four fifths are singletons. This TCR was recovered from a man in his fifties with COVID-19, enrolled during active disease. The sample consisted of peripheral blood.

The CDR3: CASSDGFNTEAFF. The CDR3 coding sequence is TGCGCCAGCAGTGATGGCTTCAACACTGAAGCTTTCTTT. V is TRBV10-2 and J is TRBJ1-1, with D hard to call. From germline, CDR1 is WSHSY and CDR2 SAAADI. This CDR3 has 13 residues. V shed 3 bases and J shed 2 bases, with 7 bases lying between them.